Presented here are 26 T cell receptor beta chains from one specimen sequenced in a study of T-cell reconstitution after alpha-beta-depleted transplantation in children. During its preparation, the TCRbeta library received unique molecular identifiers. TCRdb reprocessed the PCR reads with MiXCR, giving one entry per CDR3 protein. The profile covers approximately 290,000 distinct CDR3 sequences, with about 9.9% appearing a single time and 20% to 30% taken by the ten largest. This specimen consisted of peripheral blood, obtained 180 days after TCRalphabeta/CD19-depleted stem cell transplant. The source of these receptors is a male patient between 2 and 15 years old who had a stem cell transplant for chronic granulomatous disease, so the T cells may come from the graft donor.

Comment on this clonotype: Just one base apart from a much larger clone, this may be a read error. The V and J genes are TRBV12-3 or TRBV12-4 and TRBJ2-7; either TRBD1 or TRBD2 may supply D (5 bases each). This CDR3 contains 15 residues. The germline V and J ends were trimmed by 3 bases and 7 bases, with 19 bases remaining between them. CDR3 sequence reads: CASSLIGVSAGEQYF. CDR3 sequence (DNA): TGTGCCAGCAGTTTGATCGGGGTTTCCGCAGGGGAGCAGTACTTC.

This clonotype was detected ten times or more. The chain combines TRBV9 with TRBJ1-2; possible D gene TRBD1, 5 bases. This CDR3 is 10 amino acids long. Trimming took off 7 bases at V and 4 bases at J, with 5 bases between the two ends. Germline CDR1 reads SGDLS; CDR2 reads YYNGEE. CDR3 nucleotide sequence: TGTGCCAGCGGGGGCTATGGCTACACCTTC. This gives the protein CASGGYGYTF.

Worth noting for this clonotype: This could be a read error, since a much larger clone is one nucleotide away. The V and J genes are TRBV5-5 and TRBJ1-6, with TRBD1 matching 9 bases. CDR1 SGHKS and CDR2 YYEKEE come from the germline V gene (reference sequence). Germline trimming cut 4 bases from V and 7 bases from J; bases unmatched to any gene: 6. This CDR3 spans 15 amino acids. CDR3 in amino acids: CASSLQGAANSPLHF. The CDR3 nucleotides read TGTGCCAGCAGCCTACAGGGGGCTGCAAATTCACCCCTCCACTTT.

There are many counts of this clonotype. The chain couples TRBV12-3 or TRBV12-4 to TRBJ2-2; no reliable D call. The V end lost 8 bases, the J end lost 3 bases, and 16 bases lay between the germline ends. CDR3 size: 15 residues. The CDR3 reads CASRGLGEDTGELFF. The CDR3, as DNA: TGTGCCAGCCGTGGTTTGGGCGAAGACACCGGGGAGCTGTTTTTT.

Many counts were recorded for this clonotype. This rearrangement joins TRBV5-1 to TRBJ2-7; D is undetermined. CDR3 length: 18 residues. Germline CDR1 and CDR2: SGHRS and YFSETQ. Trimming left V 0 bases short and J 6 bases short, with 25 bases between. DNA of the CDR3: TGCGCCAGCAGCTTGGTGTCTGGGTCCCACAGCAGGTCTGGCGAGCAGTACTTC. Its translation is CASSLVSGSHSRSGEQYF. The full variable domain, its missing parts supplied by reference TRBV5-1 and TRBJ2-7, is KAGVTQTPRYLIKTRGQQVTLSCSPISGHRSVSWYQQTPGQGLQFLFEYFSETQRNKGNFPGRFSGRQFSNSRSEMNVSTLELGDSALYLCASSLVSGSHSRSGEQYFGPGTRLTVT.

This clonotype has at least ten counts. V gene TRBV6-1 combines with J gene TRBJ2-1; 16 positions agree with TRBD2. The CDR3 is made up of 17 amino acids. The ends lost 6 bases at V and 8 bases at J; junction bases unmatched: 10. The V gene's germline CDR1 is MNHNS and CDR2 SASEGT. The CDR3 DNA reads as TGTGCCAGCAGACCGGGACTAGCGGGAGGGCGGCTGGATGAGCAGTTCTTC. It translates to CASRPGLAGGRLDEQFF.

There are many counts of this clonotype. The rearrangement links TRBV7-2 to TRBJ2-7; no firm D call. The CDR3 covers 15 residues. The V end was cut by 2 bases, the J end by 1 base, with 12 bases between. Germline loops: CDR1 SGHTA, CDR2 FQGNSA. CDR3 region: CASSLILGTSYEQYF. Here the CDR3 DNA reads TGTGCCAGCAGCTTAATTTTAGGCACGTCCTACGAGCAGTACTTC.

Many counts were recorded for this clonotype. The rearrangement uses TRBV6-2 or TRBV6-3 and TRBJ2-7; 9 bases fit TRBD2. J was trimmed by 5 bases and V by 5 bases; bases with no gene match: 13. Germline assignment: CDR1 MNHEY and CDR2 SVGEGT. The CDR3 spans 16 residues. CDR3 coding DNA: TGTGCCAGCAGTCCTGCGTACAGCGGGAGGCTCAACGAGCAGTACTTC. Translating gives CASSPAYSGRLNEQYF.

This clonotype was detected many times. The chain links TRBV5-6 to TRBJ2-7; D ambiguous. V was shortened by 4 bases and J by 5 bases, with 7 bases between the two germline ends. Germline V CDR1 and CDR2: SGHDT, YYEEEE. The CDR3 sequence is 11 residues long. The CDR3 nucleotides read TGTGCCAGCAGCCAATTTGACGAGCAGTACTTC. This encodes CASSQFDEQYF.

Comments on this clonotype: Possible read error: a much larger clone is one base away. The chain carries TRBV20-1 and TRBJ2-7; D is perhaps TRBD1 (6 bases). The CDR3 covers 14 residues. V was clipped by 0 bases and J by 3 bases, with 12 bases between them. Per the germline V gene, CDR1 is DFQATT and CDR2 is SNEGSKA (reference sequence). Here the CDR3 DNA reads TGCAGTGCTAGAGATGCCCAGGGGCTCTACGAGCAGTACTTC. Its translation is CSARDAQGLYEQYF.

This clonotype was counted many times. The chain carries TRBV12-3 or TRBV12-4 and TRBJ2-3; tentatively, D is TRBD2 (6 bases). V dropped 6 bases and J dropped 0 bases, with 13 bases sitting between them. This CDR3 has 15 residues. The CDR3 region is CASSRFSGSTDTQYF. CDR3 in DNA: TGTGCCAGCAGCCGATTTAGCGGAAGCACAGATACGCAGTATTTT.

This clonotype was counted many times. The chain combines TRBV4-2 with TRBJ2-5; 7 bases agree with TRBD2. CDR1 is LGHNA and CDR2 is YNFKEQ in the germline V gene. Trimming took 0 bases from V and 4 from J; bases not matched to a gene: 5. CDR3 length: 15 amino acids. Here the CDR3 DNA reads TGTGCCAGCAGCCAAGAGGGGACTAATTCAGAGACCCAGTACTTC. This sequence encodes CASSQEGTNSETQYF.

Many counts were recorded for this clonotype. This sequence joins TRBV20-1 and TRBJ2-7; 11 nucleotides agree with TRBD1. The V gene end was trimmed by 4 bases and the J gene end by 1 base; junction bases not matched to a gene: 3. The CDR3 is made up of 14 amino acids. The germline CDR1 and CDR2 sequences are DFQATT and SNEGSKA (reference sequence). Here the CDR3 reads CSATDRGRSYEQYF. The CDR3 DNA reads TGCAGTGCTACGGACAGGGGGCGATCCTACGAGCAGTACTTC.

This clonotype was counted at least ten times. The CDR3 spells CSAPKGLAEYNEQFF. CDR3 coding DNA: TGCAGTGCCCCCAAGGGACTAGCGGAATACAATGAGCAGTTCTTC. The J gene is TRBJ2-1, the V gene TRBV20-1; 11 nucleotides line up with TRBD2. The CDR3 loop spans 15 amino acids. Trimming at V came to 6 bases and at J to 4 bases, leaving 8 bases not matched to a gene. Germline CDR1 is DFQATT and CDR2 is SNEGSKA (reference sequence).

This clonotype was counted at least ten times. V is TRBV7-9 and J is TRBJ2-1, with 8 bases matching TRBD2. The germline V gene has CDR1 SEHNR and CDR2 FQNEAQ (reference sequence). V trimming: 4 bases; J trimming: 5 bases; junction bases outside the gene matches: 7. There are 15 residues in the CDR3. The CDR3 region is CASSSGGGLNNEQFF. CDR3 coding DNA: TGTGCCAGCAGCTCGGGCGGGGGGTTGAACAATGAGCAGTTCTTC.

This clonotype came up many times. The chain uses TRBV20-1 and TRBJ2-3, with D maybe TRBD2 (5 bases). Trimming cost V 0 bases and J 5 bases, with 21 bases left between them. The germline CDR1 and CDR2 sequences are DFQATT and SNEGSKA (reference sequence). The CDR3 covers 17 residues. In nucleotides, the CDR3 is TGCAGTGCTAGAGATCGGGCGGGCCCGGGCCGTGGAGATACGCAGTATTTT. It specifies CSARDRAGPGRGDTQYF.

This clonotype was picked up many times. CDR3 nucleotide sequence: TGTGCCAGCAGCTCACCGACTACCCGGTATGAGCAGTTCTTC. This gives the protein CASSSPTTRYEQFF. This chain uses TRBV9 with TRBJ2-1; D perhaps matches TRBD2 (5 bases). V gave up 4 bases and J gave up 8 bases, with 16 bases separating them. The germline gives CDR1 SGDLS, CDR2 YYNGEE. CDR3 length: 14 residues.

This clonotype has ten or more counts. This sequence joins TRBV20-1 and TRBJ2-5; 8 nucleotides match TRBD2. CDR3 length: 14 amino acids. The junction had 8 bases not matched to a gene; V was cut back by 3 bases and J by 5 bases. From germline, CDR1 is DFQATT and CDR2 SNEGSKA (reference sequence). In DNA form, the CDR3 reads TGCAGTGCTAGGAGCGGGAGAGGATGGGAGACCCAGTACTTC. This gives the protein CSARSGRGWETQYF.

The chain has TRBV28 and TRBJ2-7; weak D call: TRBD2 (6 bases). The CDR3 totals 13 residues. Germline V gives CDR1 MDHEN, CDR2 SYDVKM. V was shortened by 6 bases and J by 4 bases, with 13 bases between the two germline ends. CDR3: CASRSSGAYEQYF. CDR3 nucleotides: TGTGCCAGCAGGTCTTCGGGAGCGTACGAGCAGTACTTC.

This clonotype was picked up many times. The chain joins TRBV5-6 to TRBJ2-1; D gene ambiguous. CDR3 length: 15 residues. Trimming took off 0 bases at V and 2 bases at J, with 9 bases between the two ends. CDR1 and CDR2 from the germline V gene are SGHDT and YYEEEE. CDR3 sequence reads: CASSLVARAYNEQFF. The DNA for the CDR3 is TGTGCCAGCAGCTTGGTGGCTCGAGCCTACAATGAGCAGTTCTTC.

The table lists this clonotype with many counts. This chain joins TRBV6-1 and TRBJ2-5; tentatively, D is TRBD2 (5 bases). V was trimmed by 6 bases and J by 4 bases, leaving 21 bases between them. The CDR3 totals 16 residues. Per the germline V gene, CDR1 is MNHNS and CDR2 is SASEGT. The CDR3 sequence is CASSNMWRAVVETQYF. The CDR3 DNA reads as TGTGCCAGCAGCAACATGTGGCGGGCGGTGGTAGAGACCCAGTACTTC.

Ten or more counts support this clonotype. The chain joins TRBV25-1 to TRBJ2-1; 10 bases line up with TRBD1. Losses at the gene ends were 3 bases for V and 6 bases for J; bases not matched to a gene: 5. The germline V gene encodes CDR1 MGHDK and CDR2 SYGVNS. CDR3 length: 15 amino acids. The CDR3 sequence: CASSDGTGVRNEQFF. The CDR3 region has the DNA TGTGCCAGCAGTGACGGGACAGGGGTTCGCAATGAGCAGTTCTTC.

This clonotype was recorded many times. The gene calls are TRBV11-2 and TRBJ2-3; TRBD1 aligns across 9 bases. The CDR3 runs to 17 residues. Per the germline V gene, CDR1 is SGHAT and CDR2 is FQNNGV. V lost 6 bases to trimming and J lost 4 bases; unmatched junction nucleotides: 14. Written as DNA, the CDR3 is TGTGCCAGCAGTCTACCCCGGGGACAGGGTCCTCCAGATACGCAGTATTTT. Translation gives CASSLPRGQGPPDTQYF.

This clonotype was detected many times. The chain couples TRBV5-6 to TRBJ1-4; 8 bases are a match to TRBD1. CDR1 SGHDT and CDR2 YYEEEE come from the germline V gene. The CDR3 extends over 15 amino acids. With 4 bases clipped from V and 2 bases from J, the junction kept 4 bases outside the gene matches. The CDR3 nucleotides are TGTGCCAGCAGCCGGACAGGGCGCACTAATGAAAAACTGTTTTTT. Its translation is CASSRTGRTNEKLFF.

This clonotype has a count of ten or more. The chain carries TRBV7-2 and TRBJ2-1, with D perhaps matching TRBD1 (6 bases). The V end was cut by 2 bases, the J end by 5 bases, with 7 bases between. From germline, CDR1 is SGHTA and CDR2 FQGNSA. The CDR3 totals 13 residues. The CDR3 here is CASSLWTDNEQFF. DNA for the CDR3: TGTGCCAGCAGCTTATGGACAGACAATGAGCAGTTCTTC.

In this sample, this clonotype turned up many times. V gene TRBV12-3 or TRBV12-4 combines with J gene TRBJ2-7; no clear D gene. Trimming shortened V by 2 bases and J by 1 base, and 9 bases separated the two germline ends. There are 14 residues in the CDR3. The CDR3 is CASSLYAGSYEQYF. For the CDR3, the DNA is TGTGCCAGCAGTTTATATGCCGGGTCCTACGAGCAGTACTTC.